This T cell receptor (beta chain) comes out of a study of HIV-infected patients and healthy controls (dated by TCRdb to between 2013 and 2015). Broadly, across the study: Whether deep TCR repertoire sequencing of small blood samples from HIV patients could capture immune perturbation and reconstitution was tested in the study.

Using SuperScript III with primers targeting the alpha and beta constant regions, 500 ng of RNA was reverse transcribed. Alpha and beta chain libraries were generated separately via chain-specific third strand synthesis with multiplexing indices. To avoid primer bias, the protocol used one single primer pair to amplify every rearrangement within a chain, and the protocol also attached molecular barcodes to each cDNA molecule. The SP2 sequencing primer site and a random hexamer were carried on a 5' RACE adapter, to which purified cDNA was joined by T4 RNA Ligase 1. Second strand synthesis was primed from the SP2 site with Phusion polymerase, using slow temperature ramps to favor optimal annealing. Joined together, two random hexamer sequences that had both been added before amplification formed the 12-nucleotide barcode of each molecule. An amplification PCR of approximately 25 cycles with P5s and P7 primers came after a short first PCR that had added P5 and P7 adapter elements plus a second index. Libraries received 25 to 35 PCR cycles in total, were quantified on a Qubit, sized on a Bioanalyzer, and diluted to roughly 4 nM. Sequencing of the normalized libraries was done on an Illumina MiSeq using 2 x 250 paired-end kits. Into about 10 ul Tris-Cl, the reverse transcription reactions were eluted following cleanup on MinElute columns. Adapter ligations were incubated for 20 to 25 hours at 16 degrees C and subsequently purified with AMPure XP beads at a 1:1 ratio. The paper's processing steps were these. A modified Decombinator that output V, J, insert and barcode information was used to process the demultiplexed FASTQ files. Sequences that shared a barcode but differed from the dominant sequence were discarded as errors, and original cDNA molecules were estimated by counting barcodes clustered at Levenshtein distance 3. Downstream analyses used R packages ineq, vegan, igraph and RCytoscape, with IMGT nomenclature and CDR3 definitions. The authors computed V gene usage over distinct sequences and counted each TCR a single time to avoid skew from clonal expansion. Whenever two unique CDR3 amino acid sequences within a donor differed by a single Levenshtein edit, similarity networks linked them. Published HIV-specific CDR3s (roughly 90 alpha, 600 to 900 beta) and CMV-specific CDR3s (approximately 13 alpha, about 260 beta) were assembled and queried against the repertoires. Random subsampling to size-matched repertoires demonstrated that the decreased diversity in patients did not result from their lower sequence numbers. Using fastp at Q25 and MiXCR, TCRdb reprocessed the public reads and kept productive beta chains. A single entry per CDR3 protein holds the most common genes and DNA from its merged rows. TCRdb's processing, not the authors', yielded these V and J calls. Counted in this sample were around 9,000 distinct CDR3 sequences; roughly 6% of them appeared once. The ten largest make up around 7.7% of the sample.

General conclusions and limits of the study: Significantly higher mean Gini indices were seen in HIV-infected repertoires than in controls, possibly reflecting oligoclonality. Size-matched repertoire data did not replicate the apparent post-therapy recovery of the Gini index in HIV-infected patients. During therapy, a significant decrease in frequency was seen for HIV-associated CDR3s, whereas no significant change was found for CMV-associated CDR3s, although most of them became more frequent. The observed differences in diversity were not explained by the slight differences in age and sex profiles between the study cohorts. MAIT cell alpha-chain CDR3s were present at high frequency in healthy controls but severely depleted in HIV+ repertoires. The study did not determine donor HLA types. Using whole blood restricted sequencing depth and prevented separating the dynamics of distinct T-cell subpopulations. Both the Jaccard index and the count of highly shared sequences showed that healthy controls shared more CDR3s between individuals than HIV+ patients did. Unequal numbers of distinct sequences between patients and controls complicated comparisons, and size-matching overweighted rare events from HIV-infected data. A major limit on how widely the findings apply, in the view of the authors, was that only sixteen HIV-infected individuals were processed. Significantly different mean usage between HIV-infected patients and controls was observed for eight alpha and eight beta V genes. Pairing of alpha and beta chains was not determined in the samples. Compared with untreated HIV+ repertoires, healthy control repertoires had roughly threefold more distinct CDR3s and a higher Shannon diversity.

Whole blood was used without cell fractionation, so all unsorted peripheral T cells were reflected in the repertoire. As controls, around ten uninfected healthy donors were sampled, and four of those donors gave samples twice, about three months apart. An approximately 2.6 ml sample of peripheral blood was drawn into Tempus tubes for RNA extraction. The TURBO-DNase kit was used to remove leftover genomic DNA, and GLOBINclear was used to deplete globin mRNA. This clonotype occurred many times. No antigen is known for it. No base qualities exist here, and no much larger clone lies one base off it. The receptor was derived from an adult in good health. Material: blood.

The encoded CDR3 is CASSLGGVYEQYF. The bases are TGTGCCAGCAGTTTAGGGGGGGTATACGAGCAGTACTTC. The V and J segments used are TRBV12-3 or TRBV12-4 and TRBJ2-7; a tentative D call is TRBD2 (6 bases match). The V end loses 1 base and the J end loses 4 bases, and a stretch of 8 bases separates them. The CDR3 sequence holds 13 residues, the cysteine and phenylalanine included. The only DNA kept is the CDR3, 39 bases in frame from the first base.